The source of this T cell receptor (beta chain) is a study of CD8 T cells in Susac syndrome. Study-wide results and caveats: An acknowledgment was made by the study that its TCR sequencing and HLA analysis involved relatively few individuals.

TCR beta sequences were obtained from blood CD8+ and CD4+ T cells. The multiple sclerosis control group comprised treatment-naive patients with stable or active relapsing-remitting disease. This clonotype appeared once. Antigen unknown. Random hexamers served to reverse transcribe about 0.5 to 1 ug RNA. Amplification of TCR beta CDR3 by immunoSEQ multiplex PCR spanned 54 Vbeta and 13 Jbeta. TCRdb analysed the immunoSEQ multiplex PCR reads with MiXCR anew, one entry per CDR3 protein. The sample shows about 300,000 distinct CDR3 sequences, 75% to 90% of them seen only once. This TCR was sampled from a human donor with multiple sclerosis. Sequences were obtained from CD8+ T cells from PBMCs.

The DNA of the CDR3 is TGTGCCAGTAGTATAGGGGGGGCACCTCCCTACGAGCAGTACTTC. Its protein product is CASSIGGAPPYEQYF. V usage is TRBV19 and J usage is TRBJ2-7, with D possibly being TRBD1 or TRBD2 (6 bases each). Germline values: CDR1 LNHDA, CDR2 SQIVND (reference sequence). The CDR3 runs 15 residues. The ends were cut back, 1 base at V and 2 bases at J, with 12 bases in the middle.